This entry describes one TCR beta chain. A single-stranded UMI oligo with SP2 sequence was ligated to cDNA 3' ends. First-round PCR used roughly 4 cycles and beta primers RC1.1 and RC1.2 covering TRBC1 and TRBC2. From the UMI-ligation and nested PCR reads, TCRdb called clonotypes with MiXCR, one entry per CDR3 protein. The table has tens of thousands of distinct CDR3 sequences, roughly 10% seen once. CDR1 and CDR2 (germline): SQVTM, ANQGSEA. CDR3 length: 13 residues. The V end lost 2 bases, the J end lost 2 bases, and 4 bases lay between the germline ends. The data originate from a study of quantifying T cell responses using KT2 cells. Study as a whole: RNA was reverse transcribed with TCR alpha and beta constant-region primers.

The sample was PBMCs spiked with cells of the T cell clone KT2. This receptor was taken from a human donor. The chain combines TRBV29-1 with TRBJ2-6, with no clear D. CDR3 loop: CSVERAGANVLTF. CDR3 DNA sequence: TGCAGCGTTGAAAGGGCTGGGGCCAACGTCCTGACTTTC.